The TCR beta chain described here comes from a study of blood T cells in healthy people across ages. The second PCR ran about 6 to 12 cycles with a sample-barcoded 5' primer and J-beta primers. TCRdb redid the calling of the 5' RACE reads with MiXCR, one entry per CDR3 protein. The sample yields approximately 960,000 distinct CDR3 sequences, just under 30% seen once. Trimming removed 6 bases at V and 2 bases at J, with 15 bases between. Germline assignment: CDR1 MNHEY and CDR2 SMNVEV (reference sequence). The CDR3 spans 15 residues. This clonotype was counted only a few times. The same sample was also used in a study of T cells of mothers and their children.

The sequenced sample was blood. The genes are TRBV27 and TRBJ2-3; D may be TRBD2 (6 bases). The TCR was taken from a woman in her forties in good health. CDR3 region: CASSRRLGPTDTQYF. The CDR3 bases are TGTGCCAGCAGCCGTAGACTAGGCCCCACAGATACGCAGTATTTT.